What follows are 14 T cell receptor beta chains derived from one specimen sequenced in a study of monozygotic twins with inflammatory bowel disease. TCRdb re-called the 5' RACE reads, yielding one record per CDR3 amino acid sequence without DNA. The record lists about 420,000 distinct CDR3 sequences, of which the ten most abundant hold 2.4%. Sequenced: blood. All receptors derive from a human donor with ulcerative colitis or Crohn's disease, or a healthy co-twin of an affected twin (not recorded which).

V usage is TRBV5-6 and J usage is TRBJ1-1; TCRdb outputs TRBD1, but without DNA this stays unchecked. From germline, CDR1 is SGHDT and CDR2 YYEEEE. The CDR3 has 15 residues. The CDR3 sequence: CASSYPGRDDTEAFF. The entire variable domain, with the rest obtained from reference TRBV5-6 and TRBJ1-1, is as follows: DAGVTQSPTHLIKTRGQQVTLRCSPKSGHDTVSWYQQALGQGPQFIFQYYEEEERQRGNFPDRFSGHQFPNYSSELNVNALLLGDSALYLCASSYPGRDDTEAFFGQGTRLTVV.

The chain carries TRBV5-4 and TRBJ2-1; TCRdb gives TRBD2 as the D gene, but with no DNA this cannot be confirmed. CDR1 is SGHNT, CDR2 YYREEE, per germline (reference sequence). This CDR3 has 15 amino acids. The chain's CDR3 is CASSPPGLAGGRQFF.

The CDR3 loop is CAISSPPGDTQYF. V gene TRBV10-3 combines with J gene TRBJ2-3; the TRBD2 assignment by TCRdb is unverifiable without DNA. This CDR3 has 13 residues. Germline assignment: CDR1 ENHRY and CDR2 SYGVKD.

The chain's CDR3 is CASSLGAQTNYGYTF. The genes are TRBV5-5 and TRBJ1-2; with no DNA, the TCRdb D assignment of TRBD1 cannot be verified. Germline lookup yields CDR1 SGHKS and CDR2 YYEKEE (reference sequence). This CDR3 region has 15 residues. Complete variable domain (other parts from reference TRBV5-5 and TRBJ1-2): DAGVTQSPTHLIKTRGQQVTLRCSPISGHKSVSWYQQVLGQGPQFIFQYYEKEERGRGNFPDRFSARQFPNYSSELNVNALLLGDSALYLCASSLGAQTNYGYTFGSGTRLTVV.

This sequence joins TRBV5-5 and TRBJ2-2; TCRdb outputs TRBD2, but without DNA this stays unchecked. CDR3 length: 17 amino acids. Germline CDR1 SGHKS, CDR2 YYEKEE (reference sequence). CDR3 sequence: CASSLAPERATAGELFF.

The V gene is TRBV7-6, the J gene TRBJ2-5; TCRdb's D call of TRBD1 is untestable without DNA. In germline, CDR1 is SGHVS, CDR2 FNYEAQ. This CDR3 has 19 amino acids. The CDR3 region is CASSFHWTGPISSQETQYF.

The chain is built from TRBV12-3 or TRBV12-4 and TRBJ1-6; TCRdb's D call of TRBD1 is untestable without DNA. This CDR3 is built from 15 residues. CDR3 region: CASSPRGQSNSPLHF.

This CDR3 is CASSFRGPNTEAFF. The rearrangement links TRBV5-4 to TRBJ1-1. CDR3 size: 14 residues. Germline CDR1 SGHNT, CDR2 YYREEE (reference sequence).

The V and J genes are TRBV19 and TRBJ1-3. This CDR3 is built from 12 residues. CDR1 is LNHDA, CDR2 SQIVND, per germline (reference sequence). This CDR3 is CASMSSGNTIYF.

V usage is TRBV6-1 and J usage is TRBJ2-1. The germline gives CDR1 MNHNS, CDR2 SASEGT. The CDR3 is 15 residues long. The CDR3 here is CASSNLGRVNNEQFF.

The CDR3 spells CASSLPTATQTPLHF. The rearrangement joins TRBV5-4 to TRBJ1-6; no DNA is available, so the TRBD1 call from TCRdb remains unchecked. Germline V gene lookup returns CDR1 SGHNT and CDR2 YYREEE (reference sequence). The CDR3 runs 15 residues. The full variable domain, rest sourced from reference TRBV5-4 and TRBJ1-6, is ETGVTQSPTHLIKTRGQQVTLRCSSQSGHNTVSWYQQALGQGPQFIFQYYREEENGRGNFPPRFSGLQFPNYSSELNVNALELDDSALYLCASSLPTATQTPLHFGNGTRLTVT.

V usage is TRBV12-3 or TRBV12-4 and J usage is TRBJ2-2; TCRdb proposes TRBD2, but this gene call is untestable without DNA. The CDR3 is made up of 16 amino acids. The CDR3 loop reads CASSKTSGRAVGELFF.

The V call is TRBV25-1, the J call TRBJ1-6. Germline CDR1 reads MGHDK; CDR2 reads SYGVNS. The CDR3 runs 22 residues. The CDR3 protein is CASSAHPRDRYSPSSYNSPLHF.

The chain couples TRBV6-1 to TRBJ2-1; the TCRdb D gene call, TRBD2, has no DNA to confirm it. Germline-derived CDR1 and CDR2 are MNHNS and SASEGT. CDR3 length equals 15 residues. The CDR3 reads CASSETSGWNNEQFF.